Listed here are 16 T cell receptor beta chains from one sample, sequenced in a study of blood T cells in healthy people across ages. With a J-beta primer mix and a sample-barcoded 5' primer, a second PCR ran about 7 to 12 cycles. TCRdb fed the 5' RACE reads into MiXCR, producing one record per CDR3 protein. Altogether 1.6 million or so distinct CDR3 sequences are present, approximately 32% being singletons, with the ten largest covering 10% to 12%. Sequencing was carried out using blood. Receptors originate from a woman aged 25 to 39 in good health.

This clonotype turned up a few times. The V call is TRBV20-1, the J call TRBJ1-5, with TRBD1 as a possible D gene (6 bases). Trimming removed 0 bases at V and 4 bases at J, with 13 bases between. The CDR3 runs to 15 residues. The germline V gene has CDR1 DFQATT and CDR2 SNEGSKA (reference sequence). This CDR3 reads CSAREGGARNQPQHF. CDR3 sequence (DNA): TGCAGTGCTAGAGAGGGGGGGGCCCGAAATCAGCCCCAGCATTTT.

This clonotype has only a few counts. The V and J genes are TRBV28 and TRBJ1-6; possible D gene TRBD1, 6 bases. The CDR3 consists of 15 residues. Germline V gene data show CDR1 as MDHEN and CDR2 as SYDVKM. Trimming pared 6 bases from V and 4 bases from J, leaving 13 bases between. This CDR3 is CASSDQTGYNSPLHF. The CDR3 DNA follows: TGTGCCAGCAGCGATCAGACAGGTTATAATTCACCCCTCCACTTT.

This clonotype was found many times. V is TRBV4-1 and J is TRBJ2-3, with D perhaps TRBD2 (6 bases). The germline V and J ends were trimmed by 1 base and 0 bases, with 8 bases remaining between them. The germline gives CDR1 MGHRA, CDR2 YSYEKL. This CDR3 has 15 residues. The CDR3 region has the DNA TGCGCCAGCAGCCAAGTGGCGGGGAGCACAGATACGCAGTATTTT. This gives the protein CASSQVAGSTDTQYF.

The V call is TRBV2, the J call TRBJ2-1; no firm D call. V shed 8 bases and J shed 6 bases, with 17 bases lying between them. The length of the CDR3 is 14 residues. CDR1 is SNHLY, CDR2 FYNNEI, per germline. DNA for the CDR3: TGTGCCAGCTTGGGGTCCATCCCGGCCAATGAGCAGTTCTTC. Its translation: CASLGSIPANEQFF.

CDR3: CASSDSFSTDTQYF. CDR3 DNA sequence: TGCGCCAGCAGTGATTCTTTCAGCACAGATACGCAGTATTTT. The chain has TRBV10-1 and TRBJ2-3, with D hard to call. There are 14 residues in the CDR3. Germline V gene sequence: CDR1 WNHNN, CDR2 SYGVQD (reference sequence). Deletions cut 3 bases from V and 0 bases from J, with 7 bases between.

The chain employs TRBV28 and TRBJ1-2, with 11 nucleotides matching TRBD1. The J segment lost 7 bases and the V segment lost 2 bases, leaving 3 bases of the junction unmatched. CDR3 length equals 14 residues. Germline CDR1 reads MDHEN; CDR2 reads SYDVKM. In nucleotides, the CDR3 is TGTGCCAGCAGTTTAGGGACAGGGGGTAGTGGCTACACCTTC. Encoded protein: CASSLGTGGSGYTF.

The chain employs TRBV18 and TRBJ1-1; no clear D gene. CDR1 and CDR2 (germline): KGHSH, LQKENI. CDR3 length: 15 residues. Trimming took off 0 bases at V and 0 bases at J, with 8 bases between the two ends. CDR3 nucleotide sequence: TGTGCCAGCTCACCACCCAGTACGTTGAACACTGAAGCTTTCTTT. Amino acids: CASSPPSTLNTEAFF.

The chain joins TRBV29-1 to TRBJ1-1, with no clear D. There are 11 residues in the CDR3. V was clipped by 8 bases and J by 8 bases, with 15 bases between them. From germline, CDR1 is SQVTM and CDR2 ANQGSEA. CDR3 sequence (DNA): TGCAGCCCGCAACAAGAGAGAGAAGCTTTCTTT. Translated, it gives CSPQQEREAFF.

As concerns this clonotype: The junction does not match germline at one end; this may be a read error. The rearrangement links TRBV20-1 to TRBJ2-1; D gene unclear. This CDR3 is 12 amino acids long. Looked up from germline, CDR1 is DFQATT and CDR2 is SNEGSKA (reference sequence). The chain's CDR3 is CGARGPYNEQFF. CDR3 nucleotides: TGCGGTGCTAGAGGACCTTACAATGAGCAGTTCTTC.

The chain has TRBV27 and TRBJ2-2, with 7 bases that match TRBD1. Germline V gene sequence: CDR1 MNHEY, CDR2 SMNVEV (reference sequence). The CDR3 covers 15 residues. V trimming: 7 bases; J trimming: 1 base; junction bases outside the gene matches: 6. CDR3 DNA sequence: TGTGCCAGCACCTTAAGGACAGGGAACACCGGGGAGCTGTTTTTT. Its protein is CASTLRTGNTGELFF.

The chain has TRBV20-1 and TRBJ2-3; D perhaps matches TRBD1 (5 bases). The germline CDR1 and CDR2 sequences are DFQATT and SNEGSKA (reference sequence). Trimming took off 6 bases at V and 3 bases at J, with 16 bases between the two ends. CDR3 length equals 14 residues. For the CDR3, the DNA is TGCAGTGCGTCTGCGCAGGGTATGACAGATACGCAGTATTTT. Protein: CSASAQGMTDTQYF.

This clonotype was found many times. V gene TRBV3-1 combines with J gene TRBJ1-1; D possibly corresponds to TRBD1 (5 bases). The CDR3 loop spans 14 amino acids. Germline lookup yields CDR1 LGHDT and CDR2 YNNKEL (reference sequence). Trimming shortened V by 1 base and J by 5 bases, and 11 bases separated the two germline ends. The CDR3 here is CASSQGQGGTEAFF. For the CDR3, the DNA is TGTGCCAGCAGCCAAGGGCAGGGAGGGACTGAAGCTTTCTTT. Together with reference TRBV3-1 and TRBJ1-1, the CDR3 gives the full variable domain: DTAVSQTPKYLVTQMGNDKSIKCEQNLGHDTMYWYKQDSKKFLKIMFSYNNKELIINETVPNRFSPKSPDKAHLNLHINSLELGDSAVYFCASSQGQGGTEAFFGQGTRLTVV.

The chain couples TRBV27 to TRBJ1-1; D gene unclear. The CDR3 extends over 14 amino acids. Germline CDR1 MNHEY, CDR2 SMNVEV (reference sequence). V was pared by 6 bases and J by 0 bases, with 11 bases between. The CDR3: CASSIYRVNTEAFF. DNA for the CDR3: TGTGCCAGCAGCATATACCGGGTGAACACTGAAGCTTTCTTT.

J is TRBJ1-1 and V is TRBV4-1, with D tentatively TRBD1 (5 bases). With 4 bases removed from V and 0 bases from J, the gap between germline ends came to 12 bases. The CDR3 has 15 residues. Germline V CDR1 and CDR2: MGHRA, YSYEKL. The CDR3 spells CASSPLDRLNTEAFF. CDR3 nucleotides: TGCGCCAGCAGCCCATTAGACAGATTGAACACTGAAGCTTTCTTT.

In nucleotides, the CDR3 is TGTGCCAGCAGTGAAGTAGGGACAGGGGTAGGCTACACCTTC. Translating it yields CASSEVGTGVGYTF. The V and J genes are TRBV25-1 and TRBJ1-2; 10 nucleotides align to TRBD1. The junction had 5 bases not matched to a gene; V was cut back by 2 bases and J by 8 bases. Per the germline V gene, CDR1 is MGHDK and CDR2 is SYGVNS. This CDR3 has 14 residues.

The J gene is TRBJ1-1, the V gene TRBV6-2 or TRBV6-3; D uncertain. The germline gives CDR1 MNHEY, CDR2 SVGEGT. The CDR3 is 15 residues long. Trimming left V 4 bases short and J 0 bases short, with 12 bases between. This CDR3 reads CASSWASLMNTEAFF. CDR3 bases: TGTGCCAGCAGTTGGGCCAGCCTCATGAACACTGAAGCTTTCTTT.